These T cell receptor beta chains were read from a single sample in a study of OX40 agonist ivuxolimab in advanced cancers. The protocol was immunoSEQ multiplex PCR, while the TCRdb copy is restricted to in-frame clones and leaves out a portion. This repertoire shows 74,000 or so clones, 70% to 90% found once; its top ten account for 10%. Material: CD4+ or CD8+ T cells sorted from blood, obtained in a trial of the OX40 agonist ivuxolimab. The receptors derive from an adult with an advanced solid tumor such as melanoma, head and neck, liver or kidney cancer. Each CDR3 is given with its conserved first and last residue. A D gene is named only where the DNA matches it firmly. Expanded clones are given a class, and other clones once, few, many or no size at all.

>TRBD2|TRBJ2-2|-|TRBV5-1
TGCGCCAGCAGCCACCCCGGGACTAGCTACACCGGGGAGCTGTTTTTT
CASSHPGTSYTGELFF
>TRBD1|TRBJ1-2|-|TRBV15
TGTGCCACCAGCAGGACAGGGGGCGACTATGGCTACACCTTC
CATSRTGGDYGYTF
>-|TRBJ2-7|-|TRBV28
TGTGCCAGCAGTTTCGGGGACCGGAGCTCCTACGAGCAGTACTTC
CASSFGDRSSYEQYF
>-|TRBJ2-7|-|TRBV5-1
TGCGCCAGCTGCAGGGCGGCGGGCTACGAGCAGTACTTC
CASCRAAGYEQYF
>TRBD2|TRBJ2-7|-|TRBV5-1
TGCGCCAGCGGCAGCCCTTCGGGGACTAGCAGCTCCTACGAGCAGTACTTC
CASGSPSGTSSSYEQYF
>TRBD1|TRBJ2-7|-|TRBV19
TGTGCCAGTAGTGCCCGGGACAGGGGCTACGAGCAGTACTTC
CASSARDRGYEQYF
>-|TRBJ2-7|-|TRBV11-3
TGTGCCAGCAGCTTACGAGACGGCACCTCCTACGAGCAGTACTTC
CASSLRDGTSYEQYF
>-|TRBJ2-7|-|TRBV2
TGTGCCAGCGGGGAATGGGGCAGGGGGGTCCACGAGCAGTACTTC
CASGEWGRGVHEQYF
>-|TRBJ2-7|-|TRBV19
TGTGCCAGTAGCCCTTCGGAGGTTGGCTCCTACGAGCAGTACTTC
CASSPSEVGSYEQYF
>-|TRBJ1-2|-|TRBV9
TGTGCCAGCAGCGTTTCGGCTAACTATGGCTACACCTTC
CASSVSANYGYTF
>TRBD1|TRBJ2-5|-|TRBV5-1
TGCGCCAGCAGCCTGCTAGGACAGGGGGCCGGGGAGACCCAGTACTTC
CASSLLGQGAGETQYF
>-|TRBJ1-5|-|TRBV5-1
TGCGCCAGCAGCTCGGACGGGCTTAGCAATCAGCCCCAGCATTTT
CASSSDGLSNQPQHF
>TRBD1|TRBJ1-2|-|TRBV19
TGTGCCAGTAGCAGGGGGCCTAACTATGGCTACACCTTC
CASSRGPNYGYTF
>-|TRBJ2-7|-|TRBV29-1
TGCAGCGCCGGCAGGCCAGATATCTACGAGCAGTACTTC
CSAGRPDIYEQYF
>-|TRBJ1-6|few|TRBV29-1
TGCAGCGTTGTGGTTCGTCGCGTCCGGGTAGGGTCCTATAATTCACCCCTCCACTTT
CSVVVRRVRVGSYNSPLHF
>-|TRBJ1-2|-|TRBV5-4
TGTGCCAGCAACAGAGACAGAAACTATGGCTACACCTTC
CASNRDRNYGYTF
>-|TRBJ2-5|-|TRBV5-1
TGCGCCAGCAGCTTAGGATGGGAAGAGACCCAGTACTTC
CASSLGWEETQYF
>-|TRBJ2-7|few|TRBV5-1
TGCGCCAGCAGCTTGGATTTGGGTGACGAGCAGTACTTC
CASSLDLGDEQYF
>-|TRBJ2-1|-|TRBV21-1
TGTGCCAGCAGCAAAGCGCTTTCCCGGGACAGGGGTTGCAATGAGCAGTTCTTC
CASSKALSRDRGCNEQFF
>-|TRBJ1-1|-|TRBV7-9
TGTGCCAGCAGCTTAGCCAGGATGAACACTGAAGCTTTCTTT
CASSLARMNTEAFF
>-|TRBJ2-2|-|TRBV29-1
TGCAGCGTTGTGGAGTGGGGGGGCGACACCGGGGAGCTGTTTTTT
CSVVEWGGDTGELFF
>-|TRBJ2-1|-|TRBV18
TGTGCCAGCTCACCACGGGACTCCGGAAATGAGCAGTTCTTC
CASSPRDSGNEQFF
>-|TRBJ2-7|-|TRBV11-2
TGTGCCAGCAGCTTAGTCAGCAGGGACGAGCAGTACTTC
CASSLVSRDEQYF
>-|TRBJ1-2|-|TRBV6-5
TGTGCCAGCAGTTACGGCCTGGCCTATGGCTACACCTTC
CASSYGLAYGYTF
>TRBD1|TRBJ1-1|-|TRBV19
TGTGCCAGTAGCGTTGACAGGGACACTGAAGCTTTCTTT
CASSVDRDTEAFF
>-|TRBJ2-4|-|TRBV5-1
TGCGCCAGCAGCTTGGCCGGGACGGCCGAGGGGCTTCAGTACTTC
CASSLAGTAEGLQYF
>-|TRBJ1-6|few|TRBV4-2
TGTGCCAGCAGAGACAGGACCGATTCACCCCTCCACTTT
CASRDRTDSPLHF